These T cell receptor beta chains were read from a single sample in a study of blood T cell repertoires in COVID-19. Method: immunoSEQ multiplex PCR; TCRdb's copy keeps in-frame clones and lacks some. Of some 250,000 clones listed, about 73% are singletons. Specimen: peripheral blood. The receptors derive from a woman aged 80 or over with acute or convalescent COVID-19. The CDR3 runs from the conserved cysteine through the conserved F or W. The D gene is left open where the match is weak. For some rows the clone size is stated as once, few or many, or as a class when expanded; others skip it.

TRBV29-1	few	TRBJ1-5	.	TGCAGCGTTAAACAGGGAATTAACCAGCCCCAGCATTTT	CSVKQGINQPQHF
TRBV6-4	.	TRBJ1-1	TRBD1	TGTGCCAGCAGTGAACCACAGGGGGCAAACACTGAAGCTTTCTTT	CASSEPQGANTEAFF
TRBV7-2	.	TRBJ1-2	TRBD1	TGTGCCAGCAGCTTCACAGGGGCCGGCTATGGCTACACCTTC	CASSFTGAGYGYTF
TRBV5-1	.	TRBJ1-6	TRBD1	TGCGCCAGCAGCCGGGACAGGGCCAATAATTCACCCCTCCACTTT	CASSRDRANNSPLHF
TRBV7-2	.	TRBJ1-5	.	TGTGCCAGCAGCTCCGACAGGAATGAAGGCAATCAGCCCCAGCATTTT	CASSSDRNEGNQPQHF
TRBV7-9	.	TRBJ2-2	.	TGTGCCAGCAGCTTGGGAGGCGGTGTCACCGGGGAGCTGTTTTTT	CASSLGGGVTGELFF
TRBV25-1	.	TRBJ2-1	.	TGTGCCAGCAGTGATTACTTAAGACAGATTAATGAGCAGTTCTTC	CASSDYLRQINEQFF
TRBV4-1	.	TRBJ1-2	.	TGCGCCAGCAGCCAAGGCAGGGGAAGGAACTATGGCTACACCTTC	CASSQGRGRNYGYTF
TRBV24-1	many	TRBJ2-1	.	TGTGCCACCAGTGCGGCGGGACCTTACAATGAGCAGTTCTTC	CATSAAGPYNEQFF
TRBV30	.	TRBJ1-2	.	TGTGCCTGTTCCCCGGGGTCTTATGGCTACACCTTC	CACSPGSYGYTF
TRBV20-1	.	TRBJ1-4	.	TGCAGTGCTACCAGTAATGAAAAACTGTTTTTT	CSATSNEKLFF
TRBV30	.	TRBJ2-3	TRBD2	TGTGCCTGGACCCTAGCGGGAGATGGTGCGCAGTATTTT	CAWTLAGDGAQYF
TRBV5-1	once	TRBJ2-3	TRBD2	TGCGCCAGCAGCTTGGCAACGGGACTAGCCTACACAGATACGCAGTATTTT	CASSLATGLAYTDTQYF
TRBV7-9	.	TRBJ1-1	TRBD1	TGTGCCAGCAGCTTTCTACAGGGGTCCACTGAAGCTTTCTTT	CASSFLQGSTEAFF
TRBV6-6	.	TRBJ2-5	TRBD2	TGTGCCAGCAGGTTGACTAGCGGGAGGGCAGAGACCCAGTACTTC	CASRLTSGRAETQYF
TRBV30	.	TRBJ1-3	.	TGTGCCTGGAGTGTTGGGAGGAGCTCTGGAAACACCATATATTTT	CAWSVGRSSGNTIYF
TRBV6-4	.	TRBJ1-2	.	TGTGCCAGCAGTCCGACAGATTCCTATGGCTACACCTTC	CASSPTDSYGYTF
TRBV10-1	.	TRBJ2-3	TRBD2	TGCGCCAGCAGTGACATGACTAGCGGGAGCACAGATACGCAGTATTTT	CASSDMTSGSTDTQYF
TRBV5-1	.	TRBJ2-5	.	TGCGCCAGCAGCTTGGTGTCTACAGAAGAGACCCAGTACTTC	CASSLVSTEETQYF
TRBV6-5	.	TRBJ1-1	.	TGTGCCAGCAGTTACGAGGGAAGGGAAGCTTTCTTT	CASSYEGREAFF
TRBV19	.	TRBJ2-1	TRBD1	TGTGCCAGTAAGGAGGGACAGGCGATAGGTGGTGAGCAGTTCTTC	CASKEGQAIGGEQFF
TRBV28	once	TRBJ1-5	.	TGTGCCAGCAGTTACCCTCAGGGTGTGAACAATCAGCCCCAGCATTTT	CASSYPQGVNNQPQHF
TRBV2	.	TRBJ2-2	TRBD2	TGTGCCAGCAGTGAGAGCGGGAGGACCCGCGGGGAGCTGTTTTTT	CASSESGRTRGELFF
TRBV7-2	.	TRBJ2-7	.	TGTGCCAGCAGCCCCTCGTGGGGGCGCGAGCAGTACTTC	CASSPSWGREQYF
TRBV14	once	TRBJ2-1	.	TGTGCCAGCAGCCCCCTAGCCAATGAGCAGTTCTTC	CASSPLANEQFF
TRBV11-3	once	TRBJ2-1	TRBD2	TGTGCCAGCAGCTTAAGGGGGCCGGGACTAGCGGGAGGGCCCTACAATGAGCAGTTCTTC	CASSLRGPGLAGGPYNEQFF
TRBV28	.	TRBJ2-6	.	TGTGCCAGCAGTTTGAGTGGGGCCAACGTCCTGACTTTC	CASSLSGANVLTF
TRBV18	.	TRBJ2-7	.	TGTGCCAGCTCACCCCGTCAGTACTCCTACGAGCAGTACTTC	CASSPRQYSYEQYF
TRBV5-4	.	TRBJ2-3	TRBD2	TGTGCCAGCAGCTTGGCTAGCGGGGCTGCAGATACGCAGTATTTT	CASSLASGAADTQYF
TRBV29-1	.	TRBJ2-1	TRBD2	TGCAGCGTTGATGAGACTAGCGGGAGGGCGGAGCAGTTCTTC	CSVDETSGRAEQFF
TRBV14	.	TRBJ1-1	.	TGTGCCAGCAGCCAGCAGGGGAACACTGAAGCTTTCTTT	CASSQQGNTEAFF
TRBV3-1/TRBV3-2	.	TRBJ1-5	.	TGTGCCAGCAGCCAAGCAGGAGGTCAGCCCCAGCATTTT	CASSQAGGQPQHF
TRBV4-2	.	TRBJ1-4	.	TGTGCCAGCAGCCAACCCAGAAAGAATGAAAAACTGTTTTTT	CASSQPRKNEKLFF
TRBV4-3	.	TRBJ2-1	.	TGCGCCAGCAGCCAAGATGATGGCGGGCCGTCCTACAATGAGCAGTTCTTC	CASSQDDGGPSYNEQFF
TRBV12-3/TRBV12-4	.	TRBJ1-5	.	TGTGCCAGCAGTTTAGCGCTCGGGCCCCAGCATTTT	CASSLALGPQHF
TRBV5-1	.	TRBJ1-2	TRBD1	TGCGCCAGCAGCACTACAGGGGATAACTATGGCTACACCTTC	CASSTTGDNYGYTF
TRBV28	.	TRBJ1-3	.	TGTGCCAGCAGTTTAAGGTCCCTTCGAGCGGTCGGAAACACCATATATTTT	CASSLRSLRAVGNTIYF
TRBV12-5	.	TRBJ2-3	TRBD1	TGTGCTAGTGGTTCCGGGACAGGGGGCTTGGGGACAGATACGCAGTATTTT	CASGSGTGGLGTDTQYF
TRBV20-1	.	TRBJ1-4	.	TGCAGTGCTCGTGACACGAGTAATGAAAAACTGTTTTTT	CSARDTSNEKLFF
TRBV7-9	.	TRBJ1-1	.	TGTGTCAGCAGCCCACAGGGACCTCATACTGAAGCTTTCTTT	CVSSPQGPHTEAFF
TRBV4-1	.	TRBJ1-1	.	TGCGCCAGCAGCCTCAGGGAACCGAACACTGAAGCTTTCTTT	CASSLREPNTEAFF
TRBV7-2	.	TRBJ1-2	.	TGTGCCAGCAGCTTAGGTGCGCCCTTATATGGCTACACCTTC	CASSLGAPLYGYTF
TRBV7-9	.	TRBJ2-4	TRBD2	TGTGCCAGCAGCACAATAGCGGGAGGGACCAAAAACATTCAGTACTTC	CASSTIAGGTKNIQYF
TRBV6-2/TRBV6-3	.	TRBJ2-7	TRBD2	TGTGCCAGCAGTCCAGTGGGACTAGCGGGGGCCAAGCAGTACTTC	CASSPVGLAGAKQYF
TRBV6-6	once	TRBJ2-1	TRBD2	TGTGCCAGCCGCACTAGCGGGAGAGGTAATGAGCAGTTCTTC	CASRTSGRGNEQFF
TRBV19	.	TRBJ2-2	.	TGTGCCAGTAGTGGGGCGGCAGGAAAAAACACCGGGGAGCTGTTTTTT	CASSGAAGKNTGELFF
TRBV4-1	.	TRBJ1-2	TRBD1	TGCGCCAGCAGCAAAGGACAGGAGGTCTATGGCTACACCTTC	CASSKGQEVYGYTF
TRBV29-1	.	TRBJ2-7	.	TGCAGCGTTGCGTCAGGGATGCACTCCTACGAGCAGTACTTC	CSVASGMHSYEQYF
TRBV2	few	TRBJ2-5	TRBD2	TGTGCCAGCAGTGAAGGGAGCGGGGGAGTATCCCAGTACTTC	CASSEGSGGVSQYF